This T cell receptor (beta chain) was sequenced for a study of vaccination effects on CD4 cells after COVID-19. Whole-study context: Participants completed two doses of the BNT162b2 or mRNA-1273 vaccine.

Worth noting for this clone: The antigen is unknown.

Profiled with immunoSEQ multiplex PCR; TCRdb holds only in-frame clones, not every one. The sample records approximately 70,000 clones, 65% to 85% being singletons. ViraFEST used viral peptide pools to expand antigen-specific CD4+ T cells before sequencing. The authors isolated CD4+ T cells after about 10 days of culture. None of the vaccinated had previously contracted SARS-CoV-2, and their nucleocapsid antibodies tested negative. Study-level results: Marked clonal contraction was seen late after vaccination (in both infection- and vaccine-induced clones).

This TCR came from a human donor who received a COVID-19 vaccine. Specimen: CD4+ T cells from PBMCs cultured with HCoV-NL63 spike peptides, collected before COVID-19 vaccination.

DNA for the CDR3: TGTGCCAGCAGTGTCGAACCCTCGAGAAGCGGGCCCCAGCATTTT. This codes for CASSVEPSRSGPQHF. The chain uses TRBV2 and TRBJ1-5; D uncertain. CDR1 is SNHLY, CDR2 FYNNEI, per germline. The CDR3 runs to 15 residues. V was clipped by 4 bases and J by 9 bases, with 19 bases between them.